These T cell receptor beta chains were read from a single sample in a study of regulatory T cells in long-lasting Graves disease. TCRdb reanalysed the multiplex PCR reads using MiXCR and keeps one entry per CDR3 protein. This sample has roughly 560,000 distinct CDR3 sequences, with 12% found just once. The data were also submitted as part of a second study, on T cells in Graves' hyperthyroidism and ophthalmopathy.

The specimen was peripheral blood mononuclear cells (PBMCs), collected at new diagnosis, from a patient treated with antithyroid drugs. Receptor source: a young woman with Graves disease. Both conserved end residues are part of each CDR3. D genes are given only for firm matches. Size tells how often a clone was seen (once, few, many) or the class of an expanded clone, and some rows leave it out.

j_call: TRBJ2-7
cdr3_length: 14
v_call: TRBV5-5
d_call: -
clone_size: few
cdr3_aa: CASSRLGSPYEQYF
cdr3_nt: TGTGCCAGCAGCCGTCTCGGGAGCCCCTACGAGCAGTACTTC

j_call: TRBJ2-2
cdr3_length: 16
v_call: TRBV19
d_call: -
clone_size: few
cdr3_aa: CASEPRGGPNTGELFF
cdr3_nt: TGTGCCAGTGAGCCGAGGGGCGGCCCGAACACCGGGGAGCTGTTTTTT

j_call: TRBJ1-4
cdr3_length: 15
v_call: TRBV6-5
d_call: -
clone_size: few
cdr3_aa: CASSYAAGYGEKLFF
cdr3_nt: TGTGCCAGCAGTTACGCCGCAGGGTATGGCGAAAAACTGTTTTTT

j_call: TRBJ2-1
cdr3_length: 16
v_call: TRBV5-1
d_call: TRBD2
clone_size: many
cdr3_aa: CASSLGGLAVYNEQFF
cdr3_nt: TGCGCCAGCAGCTTGGGGGGACTAGCGGTTTACAATGAGCAGTTCTTC

j_call: TRBJ1-4
cdr3_length: 14
v_call: TRBV18
d_call: -
clone_size: many
cdr3_aa: CASSPYGANEKLFF
cdr3_nt: TGTGCCAGCTCACCGTATGGGGCTAATGAAAAACTGTTTTTT

j_call: TRBJ2-3
cdr3_length: 16
v_call: TRBV13
d_call: TRBD2
clone_size: many
cdr3_aa: CASSSLSGRDRGTQYF
cdr3_nt: TGTGCCAGCAGCTCCCTTAGCGGGAGGGACCGCGGTACGCAGTATTTT

j_call: TRBJ2-2
cdr3_length: 14
v_call: TRBV5-1
d_call: -
clone_size: few
cdr3_aa: CASSLFSGTGELFF
cdr3_nt: TGCGCCAGCAGCTTGTTCTCGGGCACCGGGGAGCTGTTTTTT

j_call: TRBJ1-3
cdr3_length: 14
v_call: TRBV7-6
d_call: -
clone_size: -
cdr3_aa: CASSLGAGVNTIYF
cdr3_nt: TGTGCCAGCAGCTTAGGTGCAGGGGTAAACACCATATATTTT

j_call: TRBJ2-1
cdr3_length: 18
v_call: TRBV10-3
d_call: TRBD2
clone_size: -
cdr3_aa: CAISEDEGLAGIYNELFF
cdr3_nt: TGTGCCATCAGTGAGGATGAGGGGCTAGCGGGAATTTACAATGAGCTGTTCTTC

j_call: TRBJ2-5
cdr3_length: 16
v_call: TRBV2
d_call: TRBD2
clone_size: many
cdr3_aa: CASSDPSLAGIETQYF
cdr3_nt: TGTGCCAGCAGTGACCCGTCACTAGCGGGCATAGAGACCCAGTACTTC

j_call: TRBJ2-1
cdr3_length: 15
v_call: TRBV11-3
d_call: TRBD2
clone_size: many
cdr3_aa: CASSPSGRAFNEQFF
cdr3_nt: TGTGCCAGCAGCCCTAGCGGGAGGGCCTTTAATGAGCAGTTCTTC

j_call: TRBJ2-3
cdr3_length: 16
v_call: TRBV10-3
d_call: -
clone_size: many
cdr3_aa: CAIKTGGSGRTDTQYF
cdr3_nt: TGTGCCATCAAAACTGGGGGGAGCGGTCGCACAGATACGCAGTATTTT

j_call: TRBJ2-1
cdr3_length: 14
v_call: TRBV5-4
d_call: TRBD2
clone_size: -
cdr3_aa: CASRSWGGGDEQFF
cdr3_nt: TGTGCCAGCCGATCCTGGGGGGGGGGAGATGAGCAGTTCTTC

j_call: TRBJ2-3
cdr3_length: 15
v_call: TRBV5-6
d_call: TRBD2
clone_size: many
cdr3_aa: CASSSGTSVTDTQYF
cdr3_nt: TGTGCCAGCAGCTCCGGGACTAGCGTGACAGATACGCAGTATTTT

j_call: TRBJ1-2
cdr3_length: 12
v_call: TRBV30
d_call: -
clone_size: many
cdr3_aa: CAWTTPPYGYTF
cdr3_nt: TGTGCCTGGACCACCCCCCCCTATGGCTACACCTTC

j_call: TRBJ2-6
cdr3_length: 14
v_call: TRBV30
d_call: -
clone_size: -
cdr3_aa: CAWSSGTGANVLTF
cdr3_nt: TGTGCCTGGAGTAGTGGAACTGGGGCCAACGTCCTGACTTTC

j_call: TRBJ2-3
cdr3_length: 16
v_call: TRBV12-3/TRBV12-4
d_call: TRBD2
clone_size: many
cdr3_aa: CASSLGLVDGTDTQYF
cdr3_nt: TGTGCCAGCAGTCTGGGACTAGTAGACGGCACAGATACGCAGTATTTT

j_call: TRBJ1-6
cdr3_length: 14
v_call: TRBV2
d_call: -
clone_size: many
cdr3_aa: CASSDSSYNSPLHF
cdr3_nt: TGTGCCAGCAGTGACAGCTCCTATAATTCACCCCTCCACTTT

j_call: TRBJ2-7
cdr3_length: 16
v_call: TRBV6-5
d_call: -
clone_size: many
cdr3_aa: CASSYRSTGLTGEQYF
cdr3_nt: TGTGCCAGCAGTTACCGCAGCACGGGACTCACCGGGGAGCAGTACTTC

j_call: TRBJ2-7
cdr3_length: 15
v_call: TRBV27
d_call: -
clone_size: few
cdr3_aa: CASSFIGTPSYEQYF
cdr3_nt: TGTGCCAGCAGTTTCATTGGGACACCATCATACGAGCAGTACTTC

j_call: TRBJ1-1
cdr3_length: 13
v_call: TRBV6-1
d_call: -
clone_size: -
cdr3_aa: CASTPGPGTEAFF
cdr3_nt: TGTGCCAGCACCCCCGGGCCCGGGACCGAAGCTTTCTTT

j_call: TRBJ2-2
cdr3_length: 13
v_call: TRBV27
d_call: -
clone_size: many
cdr3_aa: CASSLARTGELFF
cdr3_nt: TGTGCCAGCAGTTTAGCACGGACCGGGGAGCTGTTTTTT

j_call: TRBJ2-3
cdr3_length: 14
v_call: TRBV2
d_call: TRBD1
clone_size: many
cdr3_aa: CASSAGTGADTQYF
cdr3_nt: TGTGCCAGCAGTGCCGGGACAGGAGCAGATACGCAGTATTTT

j_call: TRBJ2-3
cdr3_length: 16
v_call: TRBV20-1
d_call: -
clone_size: few
cdr3_aa: CSARPWDSPYTDTQYF
cdr3_nt: TGCAGTGCCCGTCCCTGGGACTCACCGTACACAGATACGCAGTATTTT

j_call: TRBJ2-7
cdr3_length: 14
v_call: TRBV28
d_call: -
clone_size: many
cdr3_aa: CASSFWRQAYEQYF
cdr3_nt: TGTGCCAGCAGTTTTTGGCGGCAAGCCTACGAGCAGTACTTC

j_call: TRBJ2-1
cdr3_length: 15
v_call: TRBV4-2
d_call: TRBD1
clone_size: few
cdr3_aa: CASTKTGDTYNEQFF
cdr3_nt: TGTGCCAGCACCAAGACAGGGGATACCTACAATGAGCAGTTCTTC

j_call: TRBJ2-3
cdr3_length: 16
v_call: TRBV19
d_call: TRBD2
clone_size: many
cdr3_aa: CASMSTSGTFTDTQYF
cdr3_nt: TGTGCCAGTATGAGTACGAGCGGGACCTTCACAGATACGCAGTATTTT

j_call: TRBJ1-2
cdr3_length: 14
v_call: TRBV6-1
d_call: TRBD1
clone_size: many
cdr3_aa: CASGLYGTDYGYTF
cdr3_nt: TGTGCCAGCGGCTTATACGGGACAGACTATGGCTACACCTTC

j_call: TRBJ1-1
cdr3_length: 13
v_call: TRBV5-1
d_call: -
clone_size: few
cdr3_aa: CASSQAGGTEAFF
cdr3_nt: TGCGCCAGCAGCCAGGCGGGGGGCACTGAAGCTTTCTTT

j_call: TRBJ2-4
cdr3_length: 11
v_call: TRBV20-1
d_call: -
clone_size: many
cdr3_aa: CSARDITFQYF
cdr3_nt: TGCAGTGCTAGAGATATAACCTTTCAGTACTTC

j_call: TRBJ2-5
cdr3_length: 17
v_call: TRBV7-2
d_call: -
clone_size: many
cdr3_aa: CASSLAFRGASGETQYF
cdr3_nt: TGTGCCAGCAGCTTAGCTTTCAGGGGGGCATCTGGGGAGACCCAGTACTTC

j_call: TRBJ2-7
cdr3_length: 16
v_call: TRBV11-2
d_call: TRBD2
clone_size: many
cdr3_aa: CASNHAMGEGKYEQYF
cdr3_nt: TGTGCCAGCAACCATGCCATGGGGGAGGGGAAGTACGAGCAGTACTTC

j_call: TRBJ1-2
cdr3_length: 14
v_call: TRBV6-5
d_call: TRBD1
clone_size: many
cdr3_aa: CASSYNDRGRGYTF
cdr3_nt: TGTGCCAGCAGTTACAATGACAGGGGGCGAGGCTACACCTTC

j_call: TRBJ2-2
cdr3_length: 13
v_call: TRBV30
d_call: -
clone_size: few
cdr3_aa: CAWAGTRSGELFF
cdr3_nt: TGTGCCTGGGCCGGGACCCGGTCCGGGGAGCTGTTTTTT

j_call: TRBJ2-1
cdr3_length: 16
v_call: TRBV30
d_call: TRBD1
clone_size: -
cdr3_aa: CAWNRLQGGSHNEQFF
cdr3_nt: TGTGCCTGGAACCGTTTACAGGGGGGCTCCCACAATGAGCAGTTCTTC

j_call: TRBJ2-7
cdr3_length: 16
v_call: TRBV6-2/TRBV6-3
d_call: TRBD2
clone_size: -
cdr3_aa: CASSPSGKGKVYEQYF
cdr3_nt: TGTGCCAGCAGCCCTAGCGGGAAGGGGAAGGTTTACGAGCAGTACTTC

j_call: TRBJ1-3
cdr3_length: 12
v_call: TRBV4-1
d_call: -
clone_size: -
cdr3_aa: CASSQWGNTIYF
cdr3_nt: TGCGCCAGCAGCCAATGGGGCAACACCATATATTTT

j_call: TRBJ2-7
cdr3_length: 13
v_call: TRBV30
d_call: -
clone_size: -
cdr3_aa: CAWSVLSSYEQYF
cdr3_nt: TGTGCCTGGAGTGTACTGAGCTCCTACGAGCAGTACTTC

j_call: TRBJ1-1
cdr3_length: 14
v_call: TRBV7-9
d_call: -
clone_size: many
cdr3_aa: CASSPEGGRAEAFF
cdr3_nt: TGTGCCAGCAGCCCCGAGGGGGGGAGGGCTGAAGCTTTCTTT

j_call: TRBJ2-1
cdr3_length: 15
v_call: TRBV6-2/TRBV6-3
d_call: TRBD2
clone_size: many
cdr3_aa: CASSGFLAGFSEQFF
cdr3_nt: TGTGCCAGCAGCGGTTTCCTAGCGGGATTCAGTGAGCAGTTCTTC

j_call: TRBJ2-1
cdr3_length: 18
v_call: TRBV12-3/TRBV12-4
d_call: TRBD2
clone_size: many
cdr3_aa: CASSPDSYVTSGSNEQFF
cdr3_nt: TGTGCCAGCAGTCCAGACTCCTACGTGACTAGCGGGAGCAATGAGCAGTTCTTC

j_call: TRBJ2-1
cdr3_length: 15
v_call: TRBV18
d_call: -
clone_size: many
cdr3_aa: CASSPSRRPDNEQFF
cdr3_nt: TGTGCCAGCTCACCGTCGAGGAGGCCTGACAATGAGCAGTTCTTC

j_call: TRBJ1-2
cdr3_length: 15
v_call: TRBV28
d_call: -
clone_size: many
cdr3_aa: CASSERQTVNYGYTF
cdr3_nt: TGTGCCAGCAGCGAACGACAGACAGTTAACTATGGCTACACCTTC

j_call: TRBJ2-7
cdr3_length: 13
v_call: TRBV18
d_call: -
clone_size: few
cdr3_aa: CASSLTWSYEQYF
cdr3_nt: TGTGCCAGCTCACTGACATGGTCGTACGAGCAGTACTTC

j_call: TRBJ2-6
cdr3_length: 17
v_call: TRBV12-3/TRBV12-4
d_call: -
clone_size: many
cdr3_aa: CASSSGFSRSGANVLTF
cdr3_nt: TGTGCCAGCAGTTCAGGGTTTTCGAGATCTGGGGCCAACGTCCTGACTTTC

j_call: TRBJ1-3
cdr3_length: 16
v_call: TRBV9
d_call: -
clone_size: few
cdr3_aa: CASSSRVWDSGNTIYF
cdr3_nt: TGTGCCAGCAGCTCCAGGGTATGGGACTCTGGAAACACCATATATTTT

j_call: TRBJ1-1
cdr3_length: 18
v_call: TRBV12-3/TRBV12-4
d_call: -
clone_size: many
cdr3_aa: CASSFQFEGTARGTEAFF
cdr3_nt: TGTGCCAGCAGCTTTCAATTCGAAGGGACGGCCCGCGGCACTGAAGCTTTCTTT

j_call: TRBJ2-2
cdr3_length: 13
v_call: TRBV20-1
d_call: -
clone_size: -
cdr3_aa: CSAKGAGSGELFF
cdr3_nt: TGCAGTGCTAAGGGGGCGGGGTCCGGGGAGCTGTTTTTT

j_call: TRBJ2-3
cdr3_length: 14
v_call: TRBV13
d_call: TRBD2
clone_size: many
cdr3_aa: CASSLGLAPDTQYF
cdr3_nt: TGTGCCAGCAGCTTGGGACTAGCTCCAGATACGCAGTATTTT

j_call: TRBJ1-5
cdr3_length: 15
v_call: TRBV6-1
d_call: TRBD1
clone_size: -
cdr3_aa: CASSTTTGTGKPQHF
cdr3_nt: TGTGCCAGCAGTACCACCACCGGGACAGGGAAGCCCCAGCATTTT